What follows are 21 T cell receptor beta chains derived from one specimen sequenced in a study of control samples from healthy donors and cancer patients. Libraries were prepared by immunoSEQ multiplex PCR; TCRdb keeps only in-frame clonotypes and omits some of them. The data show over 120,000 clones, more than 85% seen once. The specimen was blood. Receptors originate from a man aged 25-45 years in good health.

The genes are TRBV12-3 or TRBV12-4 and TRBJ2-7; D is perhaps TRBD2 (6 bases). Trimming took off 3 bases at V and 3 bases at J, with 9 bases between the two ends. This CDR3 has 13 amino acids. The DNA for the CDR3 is TGTGCCAGCAGTTTGGCGGGAATCTACGAGCAGTACTTC. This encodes CASSLAGIYEQYF.

DNA for the CDR3: TGTGCCAGCAGTCACCGGACAGGGGGAGAATACGAGCAGTACTTC. It specifies CASSHRTGGEYEQYF. This rearrangement joins TRBV6-5 to TRBJ2-7; 10 bases agree with TRBD1. Trimming cost V 5 bases and J 4 bases; bases outside gene matches: 8. Germline assignment: CDR1 MNHEY and CDR2 SVGAGI. The CDR3 has 15 amino acids.

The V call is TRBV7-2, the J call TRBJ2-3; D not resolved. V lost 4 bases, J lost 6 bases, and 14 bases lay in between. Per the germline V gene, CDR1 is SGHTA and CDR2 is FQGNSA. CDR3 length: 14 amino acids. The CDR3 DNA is TGTGCCAGCAGCTCTTATCGTTGGGGTGATACGCAGTATTTT. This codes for CASSSYRWGDTQYF. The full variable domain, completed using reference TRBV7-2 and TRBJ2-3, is GAGVSQSPSNKVTEKGKDVELRCDPISGHTALYWYRQSLGQGLEFLIYFQGNSAPDKSGLPSDRFSAERTGGSVSTLTIQRTQQEDSAVYLCASSSYRWGDTQYFGPGTRLTVL.

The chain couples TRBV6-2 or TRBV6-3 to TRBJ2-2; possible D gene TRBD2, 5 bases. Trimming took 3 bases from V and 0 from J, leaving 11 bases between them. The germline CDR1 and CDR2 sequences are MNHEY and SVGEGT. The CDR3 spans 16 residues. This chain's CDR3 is CASSYLRRTNTGELFF. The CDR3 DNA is TGTGCCAGCAGTTATCTAAGGAGGACGAACACCGGGGAGCTGTTTTTT.

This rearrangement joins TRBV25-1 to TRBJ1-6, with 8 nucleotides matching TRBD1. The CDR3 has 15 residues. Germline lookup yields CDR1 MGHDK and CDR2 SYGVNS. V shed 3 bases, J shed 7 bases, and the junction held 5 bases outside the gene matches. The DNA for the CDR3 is TGTGCCAGCAGTGACCGGACAGGGAGGAATTCACCCCTCCACTTT. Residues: CASSDRTGRNSPLHF.

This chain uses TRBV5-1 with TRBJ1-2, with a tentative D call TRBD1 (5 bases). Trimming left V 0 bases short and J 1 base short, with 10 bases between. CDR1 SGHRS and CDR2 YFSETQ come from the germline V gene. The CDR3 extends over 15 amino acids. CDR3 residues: CASSLEEGNNYGYTF. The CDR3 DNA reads TGCGCCAGCAGCTTGGAGGAGGGGAATAACTATGGCTACACCTTC.

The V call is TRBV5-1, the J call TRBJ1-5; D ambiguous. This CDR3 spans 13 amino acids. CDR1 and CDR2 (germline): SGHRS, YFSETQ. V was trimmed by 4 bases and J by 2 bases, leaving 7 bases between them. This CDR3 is CASSIDGNQPQHF. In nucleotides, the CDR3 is TGCGCCAGCAGCATAGACGGCAATCAGCCCCAGCATTTT.

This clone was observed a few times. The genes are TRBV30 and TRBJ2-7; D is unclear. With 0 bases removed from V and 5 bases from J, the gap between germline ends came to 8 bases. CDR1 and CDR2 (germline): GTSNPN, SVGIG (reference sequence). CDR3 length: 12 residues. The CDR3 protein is CAWSVLGDEQYF. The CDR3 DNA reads TGTGCCTGGAGTGTACTTGGTGACGAGCAGTACTTC. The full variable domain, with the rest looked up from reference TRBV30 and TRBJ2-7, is SQTIHQWPATLVQPVGSPLSLECTVEGTSNPNLYWYRQAAGRGLQLLFYSVGIGQISSEVPQNLSASRPQDRQFILSSKKLLLSDSGFYLCAWSVLGDEQYFGPGTRLTVT.

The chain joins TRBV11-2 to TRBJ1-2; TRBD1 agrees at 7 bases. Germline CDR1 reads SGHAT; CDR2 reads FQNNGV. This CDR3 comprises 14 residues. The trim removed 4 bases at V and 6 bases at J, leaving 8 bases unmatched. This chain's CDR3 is CASSSSTGFNGYTF. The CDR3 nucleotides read TGTGCCAGCAGCTCATCGACAGGGTTCAATGGCTACACCTTC.

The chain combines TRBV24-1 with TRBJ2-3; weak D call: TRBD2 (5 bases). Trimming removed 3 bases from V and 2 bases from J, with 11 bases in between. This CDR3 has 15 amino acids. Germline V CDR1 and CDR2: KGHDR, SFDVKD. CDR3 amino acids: CATSDRRATTDTQYF. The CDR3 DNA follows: TGTGCCACCAGTGATAGGCGGGCTACCACAGATACGCAGTATTTT.

CDR3 in DNA: TGTGCCAGCAGCTCAGCTGTTCAGGGGGCAGATCATCAGCCCCAGCATTTT. Its translation: CASSSAVQGADHQPQHF. The rearrangement uses TRBV11-3 and TRBJ1-5, with TRBD1 matching over 8 bases. CDR3 length: 17 residues. Per the germline V gene, CDR1 is SGHNT and CDR2 is YENEEA. The V gene end was trimmed by 4 bases and the J gene end by 5 bases; junction bases not matched to a gene: 13. Complete variable domain (other parts from reference TRBV11-3 and TRBJ1-5): EAGVVQSPRYKIIEKKQPVAFWCNPISGHNTLYWYLQNLGQGPELLIRYENEEAVDDSQLPKDRFSAERLKGVDSTLKIQPAELGDSAVYLCASSSAVQGADHQPQHFGDGTRLSIL.

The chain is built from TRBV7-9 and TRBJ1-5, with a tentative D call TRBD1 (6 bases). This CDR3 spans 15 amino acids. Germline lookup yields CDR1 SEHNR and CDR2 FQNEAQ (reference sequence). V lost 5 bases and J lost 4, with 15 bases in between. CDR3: CASSPPGTTNQPQHF. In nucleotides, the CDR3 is TGTGCCAGCAGCCCCCCCGGGACAACAAATCAGCCCCAGCATTTT.

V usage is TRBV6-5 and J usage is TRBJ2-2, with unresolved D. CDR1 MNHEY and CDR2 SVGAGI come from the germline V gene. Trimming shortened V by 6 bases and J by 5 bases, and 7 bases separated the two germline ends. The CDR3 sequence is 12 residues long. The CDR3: CASSYGTGELFF. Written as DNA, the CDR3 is TGTGCCAGCAGCTATGGAACCGGGGAGCTGTTTTTT.

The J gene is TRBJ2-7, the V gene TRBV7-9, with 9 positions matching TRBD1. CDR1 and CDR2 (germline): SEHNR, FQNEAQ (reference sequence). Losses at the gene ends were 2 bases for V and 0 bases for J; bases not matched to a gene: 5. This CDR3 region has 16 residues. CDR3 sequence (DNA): TGTGCCAGCAGCTTAATTGGACAGGGGATCTCCTACGAGCAGTACTTC. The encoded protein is CASSLIGQGISYEQYF.

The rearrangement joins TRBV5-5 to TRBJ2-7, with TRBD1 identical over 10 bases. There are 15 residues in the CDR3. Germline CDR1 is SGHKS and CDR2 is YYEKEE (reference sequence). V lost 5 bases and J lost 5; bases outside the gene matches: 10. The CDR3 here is CASRGGQGNFHEQYF. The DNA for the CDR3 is TGTGCCAGCAGGGGGGGACAGGGGAATTTCCACGAGCAGTACTTC.

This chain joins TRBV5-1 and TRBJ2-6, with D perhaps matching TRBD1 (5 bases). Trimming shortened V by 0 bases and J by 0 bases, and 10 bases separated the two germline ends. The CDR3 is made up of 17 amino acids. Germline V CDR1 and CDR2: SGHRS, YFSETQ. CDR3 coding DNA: TGCGCCAGCAGCTTGGCTCAGGGCATCTCTGGGGCCAACGTCCTGACTTTC. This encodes CASSLAQGISGANVLTF.

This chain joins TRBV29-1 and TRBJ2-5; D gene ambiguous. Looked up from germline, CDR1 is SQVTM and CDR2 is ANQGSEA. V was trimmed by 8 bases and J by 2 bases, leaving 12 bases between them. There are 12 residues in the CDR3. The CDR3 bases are TGCAGCTTGGGGTTGGGTCAAGAGACCCAGTACTTC. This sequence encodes CSLGLGQETQYF.

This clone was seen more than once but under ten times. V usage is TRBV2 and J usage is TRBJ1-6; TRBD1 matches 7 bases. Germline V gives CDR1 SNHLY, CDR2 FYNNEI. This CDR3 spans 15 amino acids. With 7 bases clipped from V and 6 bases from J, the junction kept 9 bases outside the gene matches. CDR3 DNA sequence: TGTGCCAGCACCAAGACAGGGTCGGGTAATTCACCCCTCCACTTT. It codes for CASTKTGSGNSPLHF. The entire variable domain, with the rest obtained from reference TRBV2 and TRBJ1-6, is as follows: EPEVTQTPSHQVTQMGQEVILRCVPISNHLYFYWYRQILGQKVEFLVSFYNNEISEKSEIFDDQFSVERPDGSNFTLKIRSTKLEDSAMYFCASTKTGSGNSPLHFGNGTRLTVT.

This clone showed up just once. The CDR3 region is CAWSVQGAGNTEAFF. The CDR3 coding sequence is TGTGCCTGGAGTGTACAGGGGGCGGGGAACACTGAAGCTTTCTTT. The chain uses TRBV30 and TRBJ1-1, with 9 bases aligning to TRBD1. V gave up 0 bases and J gave up 1 base; unmatched junction bases: 3. The CDR3 is 15 residues long. Germline V gene data show CDR1 as GTSNPN and CDR2 as SVGIG (reference sequence). Drawing the rest from reference TRBV30 and TRBJ1-1, the complete variable domain is SQTIHQWPATLVQPVGSPLSLECTVEGTSNPNLYWYRQAAGRGLQLLFYSVGIGQISSEVPQNLSASRPQDRQFILSSKKLLLSDSGFYLCAWSVQGAGNTEAFFGQGTRLTVV.

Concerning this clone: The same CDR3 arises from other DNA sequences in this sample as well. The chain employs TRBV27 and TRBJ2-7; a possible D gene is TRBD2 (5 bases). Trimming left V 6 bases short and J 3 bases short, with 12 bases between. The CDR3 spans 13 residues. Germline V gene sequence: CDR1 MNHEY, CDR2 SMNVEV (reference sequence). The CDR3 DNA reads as TGTGCCAGCAGCCTATCTGGGAGCTACGAGCAGTACTTC. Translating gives CASSLSGSYEQYF.

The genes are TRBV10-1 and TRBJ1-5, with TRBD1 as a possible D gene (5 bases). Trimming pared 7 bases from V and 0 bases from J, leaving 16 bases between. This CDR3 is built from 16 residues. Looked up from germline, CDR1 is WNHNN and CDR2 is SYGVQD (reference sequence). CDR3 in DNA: TGCGCCAGCACTCCATGGGGGACGCGTAGCAATCAGCCCCAGCATTTT. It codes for CASTPWGTRSNQPQHF.